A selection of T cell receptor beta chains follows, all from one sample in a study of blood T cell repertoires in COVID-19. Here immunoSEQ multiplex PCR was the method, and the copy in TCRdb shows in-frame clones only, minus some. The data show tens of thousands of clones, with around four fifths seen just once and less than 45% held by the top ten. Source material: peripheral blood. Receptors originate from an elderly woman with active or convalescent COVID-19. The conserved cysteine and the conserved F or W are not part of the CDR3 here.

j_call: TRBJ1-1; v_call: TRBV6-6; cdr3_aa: ASSSSGGQAF
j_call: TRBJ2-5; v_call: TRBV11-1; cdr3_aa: ASSLARAGEETQY
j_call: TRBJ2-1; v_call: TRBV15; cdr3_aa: ATSSQPHSGRYSSYNEQF
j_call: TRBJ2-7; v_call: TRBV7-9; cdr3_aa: ASSSNVRESY
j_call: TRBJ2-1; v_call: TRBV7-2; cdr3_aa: ASSLVGAGRRYNEQF
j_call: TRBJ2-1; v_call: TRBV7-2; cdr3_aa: ASSRQPGLASYNEQF
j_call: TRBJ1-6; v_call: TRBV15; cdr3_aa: ATKEDRALLSPLH
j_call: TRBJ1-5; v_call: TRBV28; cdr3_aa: ASSLTGGSQPQH
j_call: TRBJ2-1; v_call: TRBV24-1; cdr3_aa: ATSDLRGDSYNEQF
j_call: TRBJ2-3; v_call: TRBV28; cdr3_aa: ASSRDSRTQY
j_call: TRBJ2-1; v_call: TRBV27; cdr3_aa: ASSSPGTSIGDEQF
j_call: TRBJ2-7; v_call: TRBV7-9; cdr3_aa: ASSLVSGSSGEQY
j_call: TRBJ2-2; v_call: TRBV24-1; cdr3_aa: ATSDFPSGSSGELF
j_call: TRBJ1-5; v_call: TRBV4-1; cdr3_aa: ASSQRVGNQPQH
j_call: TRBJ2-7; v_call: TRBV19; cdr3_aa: ASSTDNLAYEQY
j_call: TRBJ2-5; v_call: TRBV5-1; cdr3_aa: ASSLGQTRETQY
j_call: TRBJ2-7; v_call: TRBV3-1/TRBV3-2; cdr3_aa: ASSQDRDNYEQY
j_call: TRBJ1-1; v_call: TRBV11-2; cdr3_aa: ASSRQLNTEAF
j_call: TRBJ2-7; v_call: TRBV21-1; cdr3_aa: ASSKGKGTGTYEQY
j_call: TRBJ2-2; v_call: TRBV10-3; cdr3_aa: AIRSGQGANTGELF
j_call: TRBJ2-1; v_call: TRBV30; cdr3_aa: ATSGSSYNEQF
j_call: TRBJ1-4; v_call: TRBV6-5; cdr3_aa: ASMALAAEKLF
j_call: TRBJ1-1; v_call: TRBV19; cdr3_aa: AGRGGPGTEAF
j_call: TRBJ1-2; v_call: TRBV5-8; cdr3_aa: ASRGTGGRGYT
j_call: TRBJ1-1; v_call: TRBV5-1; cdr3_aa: ASSSPGQVGGTEAF
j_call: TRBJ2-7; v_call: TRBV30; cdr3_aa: AWSSGTGVHEQY
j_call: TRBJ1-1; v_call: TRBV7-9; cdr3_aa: ASTTRGGNEAF
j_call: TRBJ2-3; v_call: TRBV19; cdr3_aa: ASSYGGRMDTQY
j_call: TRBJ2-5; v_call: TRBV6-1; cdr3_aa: ASSDETSGRGQTQY
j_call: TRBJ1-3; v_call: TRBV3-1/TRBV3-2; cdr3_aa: ASSLRGTAGNTIY
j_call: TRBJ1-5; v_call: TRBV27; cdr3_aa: ASSLDRIQPQH
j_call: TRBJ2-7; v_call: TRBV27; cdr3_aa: ASSYSGSLSSYEQY
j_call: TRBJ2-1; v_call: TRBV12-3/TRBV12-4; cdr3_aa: ASSPRGANEQF
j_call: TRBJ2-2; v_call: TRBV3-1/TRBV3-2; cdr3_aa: ATRAADANTGELF
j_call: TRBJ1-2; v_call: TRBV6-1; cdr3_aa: ASSETSYTGSGGYT
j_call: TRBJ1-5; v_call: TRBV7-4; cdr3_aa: ASTSWDRGNQPQH
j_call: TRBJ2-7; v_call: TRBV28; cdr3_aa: ASRPGTGGSYEQY
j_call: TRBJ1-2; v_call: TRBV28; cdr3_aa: ASSSLLTGTGASGYT
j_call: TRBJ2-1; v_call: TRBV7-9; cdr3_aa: ASSLGTGGFYNEQF
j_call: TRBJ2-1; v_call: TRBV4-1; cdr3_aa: ASSQVGLLAGGRDEQF
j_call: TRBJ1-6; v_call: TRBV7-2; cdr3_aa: ASSFRQEGSPLH
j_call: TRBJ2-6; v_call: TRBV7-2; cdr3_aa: ASSRMGTPNSGANVLT
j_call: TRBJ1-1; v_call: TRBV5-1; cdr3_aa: ASSRGPPGVGGTEAF
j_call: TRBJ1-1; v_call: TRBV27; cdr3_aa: ASNGVGGAGTEAF
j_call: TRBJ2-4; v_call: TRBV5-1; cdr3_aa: ASSSGEKNIQY
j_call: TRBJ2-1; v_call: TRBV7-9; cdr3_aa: ASSLGAPFSYNEQF
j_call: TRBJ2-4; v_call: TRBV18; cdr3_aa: ASSPPTSGSFLAKNIQY
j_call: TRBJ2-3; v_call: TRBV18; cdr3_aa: ASSLTSGASTDTQY